A selection of T cell receptor beta chains follows, all from one sample in a study of technical replicates of blood from a few donors. Libraries were prepared by immunoSEQ multiplex PCR; TCRdb keeps only in-frame clonotypes and omits some of them. Of about 57,000 clones listed, 80% to 95% are singletons. The source material was PBMCs. The source is a human donor in good health. Some clones in this sample may be carry-over from other donors' samples. Both conserved end residues are part of each CDR3. D genes are given only for firm matches. Expanded clones are given a class, and other clones once, few, many or no size at all.

V gene	D gene	clone size	J gene	CDR3 DNA	CDR3 protein
TRBV9	TRBD1	.	TRBJ2-1	TGTGCCAGCAGCCTACAGGGGGCCGTCTACAATGAGCAGTTCTTC	CASSLQGAVYNEQFF
TRBV18	.	.	TRBJ2-2	TGTGCCAGCTCACCCGGGATAGACACCGGGGAGCTGTTTTTT	CASSPGIDTGELFF
TRBV2	.	.	TRBJ2-3	TGTGCCAGCAAGGTGGAGCGGATTAGCACAGATACGCAGTATTTT	CASKVERISTDTQYF
TRBV12-5	TRBD2	.	TRBJ2-5	TGTGCTAGTGGTTTGGTACGCGCTAGCGGACAAGAGACCCAGTACTTC	CASGLVRASGQETQYF
TRBV7-3	TRBD2	.	TRBJ2-2	TGTGCCAGCAGCCTTCTGGGGGGGACCGGGGAGCTGTTTTTT	CASSLLGGTGELFF
TRBV15	TRBD1	.	TRBJ1-6	TGTGCCACCAGTGACAGGGATAATTCACCCCTCCACTTT	CATSDRDNSPLHF
TRBV27	.	.	TRBJ2-2	TGTGCCAGCAGTTCGAGGGTAAACACCGGGGAGCTGTTTTTT	CASSSRVNTGELFF
TRBV9	TRBD1	.	TRBJ1-2	TGTGCCAGCAGCACTCGAGGGGCGGACAGGCTCAACTATGGCTACACCTTC	CASSTRGADRLNYGYTF
TRBV14	.	.	TRBJ1-5	TGTGCCAGCAGCCAAGGAGGTGTGAATCAGCCCCAGCATTTT	CASSQGGVNQPQHF
TRBV5-1	.	.	TRBJ1-1	TGCGCCAGCGGGGACAAGAACACTGAAGCTTTCTTT	CASGDKNTEAFF
TRBV7-3	TRBD2	.	TRBJ2-3	TGTGCCAGCAGCTCCCAGCGGGGGAGCACAGATACGCAGTATTTT	CASSSQRGSTDTQYF
TRBV4-1	.	.	TRBJ2-7	TGCGCCAGCAGCCAAGAGTATACAGGGCCCACCTACGAGCAGTACTTC	CASSQEYTGPTYEQYF
TRBV12-1	.	.	TRBJ1-1	TGTGCCAGCAGGGGCAGGGTGGGTGAAGCTTTCTTT	CASRGRVGEAFF
TRBV7-9	TRBD1	.	TRBJ1-5	TGTGCCAGCAGCTTGGGCCGGGACAGGGGGAGCAATCAGCCCCAGCATTTT	CASSLGRDRGSNQPQHF
TRBV5-1	TRBD2	.	TRBJ2-7	TGCGCCAGCAGCTCCGGACTAGCGGGAGATTTCGAGCAGTACTTC	CASSSGLAGDFEQYF
TRBV2	.	.	TRBJ1-1	TGTGCCAGCATGAGGATTATGACGATGTACGTACCTGAAGCTTTCTTT	CASMRIMTMYVPEAFF
TRBV7-2	.	.	TRBJ2-7	TGTGCCAGCAGCTTAATCGCGGTAGTCTCCTACGAGCAGTACTTC	CASSLIAVVSYEQYF
TRBV2	.	.	TRBJ2-7	TGTGCCAGCGATGCGGAGGACTCCTACGAGCAGTACTTC	CASDAEDSYEQYF
TRBV23-1	TRBD2	.	TRBJ2-3	TGCGCCAGCAGTCAATCGAAGCGGGGGATCACAGATACGCAGTATTTT	CASSQSKRGITDTQYF
TRBV7-2	.	.	TRBJ2-3	TGTGCCAGCAGCAGAGTATTCACAGATACGCAGTATTTT	CASSRVFTDTQYF
TRBV27	.	.	TRBJ2-5	TGTGCCAGCAAATCCGGGGGAGTGGAGACCCAGTACTTC	CASKSGGVETQYF
TRBV5-6	.	.	TRBJ2-6	TGTGCCAGCAGCTTGATCTCCGTGGAGGCTCGCTCCCTGGGCGCCCTGACTTTC	CASSLISVEARSLGALTF
TRBV7-9	.	.	TRBJ1-2	TGTGCCAGCAGCGAAGGACAGACCTATGGCTACACCTTC	CASSEGQTYGYTF
TRBV4-2	.	.	TRBJ1-4	TGTGCCAGCAGCCTCCAGACGGGAAATGAAAAACTGTTTTTT	CASSLQTGNEKLFF
TRBV11-2	.	.	TRBJ1-2	TGTGCCAGCAGCTTAGATTGGGGAGAAGGCTACACCTTC	CASSLDWGEGYTF
TRBV2	TRBD2	once	TRBJ2-1	TGTGCCAGCACCCGACTTGGGGGACTAGCGGGAGTCAATGAGCAGTTCTTC	CASTRLGGLAGVNEQFF
TRBV6-5	.	.	TRBJ1-2	TGTGCCAGCAGTTACTCTTGGGAACAGGGACAAAAGGGCTACACCTTC	CASSYSWEQGQKGYTF
TRBV19	.	.	TRBJ1-2	TGTGCCAGTAGTATCCAACGACAGGCCGTCTATGGCTACACCTTC	CASSIQRQAVYGYTF
TRBV5-6	.	.	TRBJ2-3	TGTGCCAGCAGCTTGGAGAGGGAAGATACGCAGTATTTT	CASSLEREDTQYF
TRBV4-1	TRBD2	.	TRBJ2-5	TGCGCCAGCAGCCCTAGCGCGGGACTAGCGGGAGAGACCCAGTACTTC	CASSPSAGLAGETQYF
TRBV10-3	.	.	TRBJ1-1	TGTGCCATCACCGAGGGGAACACTGAAGCTTTCTTT	CAITEGNTEAFF
TRBV25-1	TRBD1	.	TRBJ2-3	TGTGCCAGCAGTGAATACGGCGGACAGGGGGCAGATACGCAGTATTTT	CASSEYGGQGADTQYF
TRBV13	.	.	TRBJ1-2	TGTGCCAGCAGCTCCAGGACAGCTAACTATGGCTACACCTTC	CASSSRTANYGYTF
TRBV4-2	TRBD2	.	TRBJ2-1	TGTGCCAGCAGCCAAGATTGGCGGGGGGGATTGGAGCAGTTCTTC	CASSQDWRGGLEQFF
TRBV7-6	TRBD2	once	TRBJ2-2	TGTGCCAGCAGCTTAGCTGTTGCGGGAGTCACCGGGGAGCTGTTTTTT	CASSLAVAGVTGELFF
TRBV2	TRBD2	few	TRBJ2-7	TGTGCCAGCAGAGATACTAGCGTCTCCTACGAGCAGTACTTC	CASRDTSVSYEQYF
TRBV7-2	TRBD1	.	TRBJ2-6	TGTGCCAGCAGCATTAAGACAGGGGGCGGAGGCGCCAACGTCCTGACTTTC	CASSIKTGGGGANVLTF
TRBV7-9	.	.	TRBJ2-5	TGTGCCAGCAGTACTCTGGGACAACAAGAGACCCAGTACTTC	CASSTLGQQETQYF
TRBV7-8	.	.	TRBJ2-7	TGTGCCAGCAGCTTAGATCGACAGGTCCTTTACTACGAGCAGTACTTC	CASSLDRQVLYYEQYF
TRBV7-9	TRBD2	.	TRBJ2-5	TGTGCCAGCAGCTACCTAGCGGGACAAGAGACCCAGTACTTC	CASSYLAGQETQYF
TRBV5-4	.	.	TRBJ1-6	TGTGCCAGCAGCTGGGTTGGCGGTTCACCCCTCCACTTT	CASSWVGGSPLHF
TRBV6-1	TRBD1	medium-sized	TRBJ2-7	TGTGCCAGCAGTGAAGCGCTCGGGACAGGCTCCTACGAGCAGTACTTC	CASSEALGTGSYEQYF
TRBV15	TRBD2	.	TRBJ2-2	TGTGCCACCAGGGGAGCGGGGGTGATCACCGGGGAGCTGTTTTTT	CATRGAGVITGELFF
TRBV27	.	.	TRBJ1-4	TGTGCCAGCAGCCCGGGATACGGGTTGGAAAAACTGTTTTTT	CASSPGYGLEKLFF
TRBV28	TRBD2	.	TRBJ2-7	TGTGCCAGCAGCCGACTAGCGGAAACCTACGAGCAGTACTTC	CASSRLAETYEQYF
TRBV30	.	.	TRBJ1-2	TGTGCCGGCCAACGACAGATTACCTATGGCTACACCTTC	CAGQRQITYGYTF
TRBV5-1	.	.	TRBJ1-1	TGCGCCAGCAGCCTAGGGGGTTCTATGCACACTGAAGCTTTCTTT	CASSLGGSMHTEAFF
TRBV10-1	TRBD1	once	TRBJ1-1	TGCGCCAGCAGGACAGGGTTTTGTAGGGTGGACACTGAAGCTTTCTTT	CASRTGFCRVDTEAFF